This TCR beta chain was identified during a study of sequential checkpoint blockade in melanoma. Study-level information: Randomization was 1:1 between first-line nivolumab→ipilimumab and ipilimumab→nivolumab. Maintenance nivolumab came after either treatment sequence.

The ends were cut back, 4 bases at V and 4 bases at J, with 17 bases in the middle. This CDR3 region has 15 residues. CDR1 and CDR2 (germline): SGHTA, FQGNSA. This sample's treatment: randomized to nivolumab then ipilimumab (arm A) or the reverse (arm B). Clones were sequenced by immunoSEQ multiplex PCR, and TCRdb holds only the in-frame ones, with some missing. Of around 11,000 clones listed, approximately 82% were seen once; the top ten hold 9.5% to 13%. The material was CD8+ T cells sorted from blood (inferred from file names), obtained from a patient given nivolumab and ipilimumab in sequence. The rearrangement uses TRBV7-2 and TRBJ2-7; TRBD2 is a possible D gene (6 bases). This receptor was taken from a human donor with melanoma. As DNA, the CDR3 is TGTGCCAGCAGCTCCGGACTATTCGCCCCATACGAGCAGTACTTC. It is translated as CASSSGLFAPYEQYF. Drawing the rest from reference TRBV7-2 and TRBJ2-7, the complete variable domain is GAGVSQSPSNKVTEKGKDVELRCDPISGHTALYWYRQSLGQGLEFLIYFQGNSAPDKSGLPSDRFSAERTGGSVSTLTIQRTQQEDSAVYLCASSSGLFAPYEQYFGPGTRLTVT.